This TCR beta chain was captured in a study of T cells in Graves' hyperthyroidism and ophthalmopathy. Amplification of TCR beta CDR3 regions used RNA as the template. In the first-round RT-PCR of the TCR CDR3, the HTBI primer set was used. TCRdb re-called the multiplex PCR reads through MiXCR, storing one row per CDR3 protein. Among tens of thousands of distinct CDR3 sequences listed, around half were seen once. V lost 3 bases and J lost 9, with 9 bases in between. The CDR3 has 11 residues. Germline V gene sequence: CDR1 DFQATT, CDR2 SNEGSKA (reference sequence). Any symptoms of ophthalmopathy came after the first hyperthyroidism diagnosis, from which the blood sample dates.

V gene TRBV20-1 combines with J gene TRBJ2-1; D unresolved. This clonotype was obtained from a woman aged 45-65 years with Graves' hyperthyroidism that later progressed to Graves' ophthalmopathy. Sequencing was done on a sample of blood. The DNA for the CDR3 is TGCAGTGCTAGGAGGTCTGTTGAGCAGTTCTTC. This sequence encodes CSARRSVEQFF.